These 24 T cell receptor beta chains came from one sample sequenced in a study of T cell changes during pregnancy in multiple sclerosis. The protocol was immunoSEQ multiplex PCR, while the TCRdb copy is restricted to in-frame clones and leaves out a portion. The sample lists about 44,000 clones, 70% to 90% seen once, with over 1% in the top ten. The starting material was CD4+ T cells from peripheral blood mononuclear cells, obtained after pregnancy. These receptors originate from a female donor with multiple sclerosis, enrolled in a pregnancy study.

The chain is built from TRBV5-1 and TRBJ1-2; 12 bases agree with TRBD1. Germline values: CDR1 SGHRS, CDR2 YFSETQ. The V gene end was trimmed by 5 bases and the J gene end by 6 bases; junction bases not matched to a gene: 8. This CDR3 has 15 amino acids. CDR3 nucleotide sequence: TGCGCCAGCAGAAACACCGGGACAGGGGGCGATGGCTACACCTTC. It codes for CASRNTGTGGDGYTF.

The chain uses TRBV10-3 and TRBJ2-3, with D perhaps TRBD1 (5 bases). Per germline, CDR1 ENHRY and CDR2 SYGVKD. V dropped 4 bases and J dropped 2 bases, with 19 bases sitting between them. CDR3 length: 17 residues. The CDR3 sequence is CAISGPGTGATTDTQYF. The CDR3 nucleotides are TGTGCCATCAGTGGACCCGGCACAGGCGCTACCACAGATACGCAGTATTTT.

In DNA form, the CDR3 reads TGCGCCAGCAAAGGAGGATTGTGGGAGACCCAGTACTTC. The encoded protein is CASKGGLWETQYF. This sequence joins TRBV10-2 and TRBJ2-5; D is possibly TRBD2 (5 bases). The V end was cut by 7 bases, the J end by 5 bases, with 14 bases between. Germline values: CDR1 WSHSY, CDR2 SAAADI. There are 13 residues in the CDR3.

V usage is TRBV11-1 and J usage is TRBJ2-1, with 7 bases fitting TRBD1. The J segment lost 3 bases and the V segment lost 5 bases, leaving 7 bases of the junction unmatched. CDR1 and CDR2 from the germline V gene are SGHAT and FQDESV (reference sequence). This CDR3 region has 15 residues. CDR3 protein: CASSKTGVNYNEQFF. The DNA for the CDR3 is TGTGCCAGCAGCAAAACAGGGGTTAACTACAATGAGCAGTTCTTC.

The chain recombines TRBV5-4 with TRBJ2-1, with 10 bases identical to TRBD2. V shed 0 bases and J 7 bases; nucleotides not matched to a gene: 7. The CDR3 is 16 amino acids. Germline CDR1 is SGHNT and CDR2 is YYREEE (reference sequence). The CDR3 reads CASSLAGLAGVNEQFF. Here the CDR3 DNA reads TGTGCCAGCAGCTTGGCCGGGCTAGCGGGAGTAAATGAGCAGTTCTTC.

The rearrangement uses TRBV10-2 and TRBJ1-4; D call uncertain. The ends were cut back, 6 bases at V and 15 bases at J, with 20 bases in the middle. CDR1 and CDR2 (germline): WSHSY, SAAADI. The CDR3 totals 13 residues. In DNA form, the CDR3 reads TGCGCCAGCAGAGAAGAGGGATGGAAAAGGGTGTTTTTT. This encodes CASREEGWKRVFF.

The chain combines TRBV5-1 with TRBJ2-5; possible D gene TRBD1, 6 bases. V lost 0 bases, J lost 0 bases, and 18 bases lay in between. Germline-derived CDR1 and CDR2 are SGHRS and YFSETQ. The CDR3 runs to 18 residues. This CDR3 reads CASSLDNPGQRYQETQYF. DNA for the CDR3: TGCGCCAGCAGCTTGGATAATCCGGGACAAAGATACCAAGAGACCCAGTACTTC.

The rearrangement links TRBV29-1 to TRBJ1-1, with 9 positions matching TRBD1. From germline, CDR1 is SQVTM and CDR2 ANQGSEA. V lost 3 bases, J lost 5 bases, and 4 bases stayed unmatched. The CDR3 is 13 residues long. The CDR3 spells CSVDRDRDTEAFF. The CDR3 nucleotides are TGCAGCGTTGACCGGGACAGGGATACTGAAGCTTTCTTT.

The chain has TRBV4-1 and TRBJ1-5, with a tentative D call TRBD1 (5 bases). V lost 1 base and J 1 base, leaving 14 bases between the germline ends. Germline assignment: CDR1 MGHRA and CDR2 YSYEKL. The CDR3 loop spans 17 amino acids. In DNA, the CDR3 is TGCGCCAGCAGCCAAGGCAGACAGAGCCTGAGCAATCAGCCCCAGCATTTT. This codes for CASSQGRQSLSNQPQHF.

J is TRBJ1-5 and V is TRBV6-5; maybe TRBD1 (5 bases). From germline, CDR1 is MNHEY and CDR2 SVGAGI. The CDR3 length is 15 residues. V was pared by 5 bases and J by 6 bases, with 17 bases between. CDR3 DNA: TGTGCCAGCAGTCCGGGACTGCCTAGCGGTCAGCCCCAGCATTTT. The encoded protein is CASSPGLPSGQPQHF.

The table lists this clone with a count of one. The chain has TRBV19 and TRBJ2-1, with 10 bases identical to TRBD1. The CDR3 is made up of 14 amino acids. Germline values: CDR1 LNHDA, CDR2 SQIVND (reference sequence). Trimming took 7 bases from V and 5 from J; bases not matched to a gene: 5. CDR3 sequence (DNA): TGTGCCAGTATTCGGACAGGGGGGAACAATGAGCAGTTCTTC. Its protein product is CASIRTGGNNEQFF. Full variable domain (outside the CDR3, taken from reference TRBV19 and TRBJ2-1): DGGITQSPKYLFRKEGQNVTLSCEQNLNHDAMYWYRQDPGQGLRLIYYSQIVNDFQKGDIAEGYSVSREKKESFPLTVTSAQKNPTAFYLCASIRTGGNNEQFFGPGTRLTVL.

The chain uses TRBV14 and TRBJ2-7, with TRBD1 identical over 7 bases. CDR3 size: 14 residues. Germline V lookup: CDR1 SGHDN, CDR2 FVKESK. The ends lost 1 base at V and 4 bases at J; junction bases unmatched: 4. The CDR3 protein is CASSQVQGWYEQYF. The DNA of the CDR3 is TGTGCCAGCAGCCAAGTACAGGGGTGGTACGAGCAGTACTTC.

This chain connects TRBV18 to TRBJ2-7, with 12 nucleotides matching TRBD2. The CDR3 consists of 16 residues. V dropped 4 bases and J dropped 5; count of bases not matched to a gene: 9. Germline CDR1 and CDR2: KGHSH and LQKENI. For the CDR3, the DNA is TGTGCCAGCTCACAGACTAGCGGGAGAACCGTGGACGAGCAGTACTTC. It encodes CASSQTSGRTVDEQYF.

V gene TRBV28 combines with J gene TRBJ2-2, with 10 bases lining up with TRBD1. The germline CDR1 and CDR2 sequences are MDHEN and SYDVKM. The CDR3 is made up of 16 amino acids. The V segment lost 6 bases and the J segment 5 bases; nucleotides outside the gene matches: 9. In DNA, the CDR3 is TGTGCCAGCAGGCTGGGACAGGGGTATGGTACCGGGGAGCTGTTTTTT. This encodes CASRLGQGYGTGELFF. Looking up the rest from reference TRBV28 and TRBJ2-2 gives the full variable domain: DVKVTQSSRYLVKRTGEKVFLECVQDMDHENMFWYRQDPGLGLRLIYFSYDVKMKEKGDIPEGYSVSREKKERFSLILESASTNQTSMYLCASRLGQGYGTGELFFGEGSRLTVL.

J is TRBJ2-2 and V is TRBV6-5, with D perhaps TRBD2 (5 bases). The CDR3 runs to 14 residues. Germline V lookup: CDR1 MNHEY, CDR2 SVGAGI. Between the trimmed V and J ends, which lost 5 bases and 5 bases, there was a span of 12 bases. The CDR3 nucleotides are TGTGCCAGCAGTCACGGACTGGTGACCGGGGAGCTGTTTTTT. Translating it yields CASSHGLVTGELFF.

There are a few counts of this clone. V gene TRBV7-2 combines with J gene TRBJ1-1; tentative D call: TRBD1 (5 bases). In germline, CDR1 is SGHTA, CDR2 FQGNSA. This CDR3 is built from 14 residues. With 1 base removed from V and 2 bases from J, the gap between germline ends came to 8 bases. CDR3 DNA: TGTGCCAGCAGCTTAGTCCAGGGAAACACTGAAGCTTTCTTT. Residues: CASSLVQGNTEAFF.

A word on this clone: This likely comes from a read error, as the CDR3 has no conserved phenylalanine or tryptophan at its end. No DNA is shown, since the ends of the CDR3 on it are uncertain; the CDR3 is the one TCRdb lists. The V gene is TRBV7-9, the J gene TRBJ1-2; TRBD1 reflects the table's D call only, with no check against the DNA. The CDR3 sequence runs 11 residues, both termini included. CDR1 is SEHNR, CDR2 FQNEAQ, per germline (reference sequence). This CDR3 reads CASSLLGQGLY.

The V and J genes are TRBV25-1 and TRBJ1-4, with TRBD1 matching 7 bases. Germline lookup yields CDR1 MGHDK and CDR2 SYGVNS. The ends lost 2 bases at V and 2 bases at J; junction bases unmatched: 2. The length of the CDR3 is 15 residues. The CDR3 coding sequence is TGTGCCAGCAGTGAAGGACAGGCGACTAATGAAAAACTGTTTTTT. It specifies CASSEGQATNEKLFF. The full variable domain, completed using reference TRBV25-1 and TRBJ1-4, is EADIYQTPRYLVIGTGKKITLECSQTMGHDKMYWYQQDPGMELHLIHYSYGVNSTEKGDLSSESTVSRIRTEHFPLTLESARPSHTSQYLCASSEGQATNEKLFFGSGTQLSVL.

The V gene is TRBV5-4, the J gene TRBJ2-5, with 11 positions matching TRBD2. This CDR3 spans 15 amino acids. V gave up 2 bases and J gave up 2 bases; unmatched junction bases: 2. Germline-derived CDR1 and CDR2 are SGHNT and YYREEE (reference sequence). Here the CDR3 reads CASSLVAGGQETQYF. Here the CDR3 DNA reads TGTGCCAGCAGCTTAGTAGCGGGAGGGCAAGAGACCCAGTACTTC.

The gene calls are TRBV28 and TRBJ2-7; weak D call: TRBD2 (7 bases). CDR3 size: 13 residues. Trimming shortened V by 4 bases and J by 6 bases, and 13 bases separated the two germline ends. Germline V gives CDR1 MDHEN, CDR2 SYDVKM. CDR3 DNA sequence: TGTGCCAGCAGTTCCTCGGGGGGCGGCGAGCAGTACTTC. It translates to CASSSSGGGEQYF.

The chain uses TRBV2 and TRBJ1-5, with TRBD1 matching over 8 bases. Germline V CDR1 and CDR2: SNHLY, FYNNEI. The CDR3 is made up of 15 amino acids. With V trimmed by 7 bases and J by 4 bases, 9 bases remained unmatched. DNA for the CDR3: TGTGCCAGCAAAAGGCAGACAGGGGAGAATCAGCCCCAGCATTTT. Amino acid sequence: CASKRQTGENQPQHF.

The V call is TRBV18, the J call TRBJ2-5; possible D gene TRBD1, 6 bases. The CDR3 covers 13 residues. CDR1 and CDR2 (germline): KGHSH, LQKENI. Trimming took 4 bases from V and 2 from J, leaving 8 bases between them. CDR3 sequence: CASSLQGQETQYF. The CDR3, as DNA: TGTGCCAGCTCACTACAGGGTCAAGAGACCCAGTACTTC.

The genes are TRBV30 and TRBJ2-5, with 7 bases matching TRBD2. The CDR3 has 14 amino acids. V was pared by 4 bases and J by 5 bases, with 10 bases of the junction left unmatched. Per the germline V gene, CDR1 is GTSNPN and CDR2 is SVGIG (reference sequence). CDR3 in amino acids: CAWKPNGRIETQYF. The CDR3 DNA sequence: TGTGCCTGGAAGCCCAACGGGAGGATTGAGACCCAGTACTTC.

The chain uses TRBV7-9 and TRBJ2-3; 7 positions match TRBD1. The CDR3 contains 14 residues. V lost 0 bases, J lost 6 bases, and 3 bases stayed unmatched. The germline V gene encodes CDR1 SEHNR and CDR2 FQNEAQ (reference sequence). CDR3 nucleotide sequence: TGTGCCAGCAGCTTAGCAGGGGGCTCGGATACGCAGTATTTT. It codes for CASSLAGGSDTQYF.